This T cell receptor (beta chain) was recovered during a study of blood T cell repertoires in COVID-19. About the research overall: The United States, Italy and Spain provided the acute and convalescent COVID-19 samples.

The CDR3 contains 16 residues. Germline assignment: CDR1 MNHNY and CDR2 SVGAGI (reference sequence). V was trimmed by 4 bases and J by 3 bases, leaving 19 bases between them. Profiling relied on immunoSEQ multiplex PCR, and the TCRdb table lists in-frame clones only, not all of them. The sample yields under 150,000 clones, roughly 90% seen once. The receptor was isolated from a woman in her 70s who had recovered from COVID-19. This sequence joins TRBV6-6 and TRBJ2-7; the D gene is possibly TRBD2 (7 bases). The sample consisted of peripheral blood. This CDR3 is CASSSRRGAAYYEQYF. CDR3 DNA sequence: TGTGCCAGCAGTTCCCGTCGGGGGGCCGCCTACTACGAGCAGTACTTC.